This T cell receptor (beta chain) appears in the sequencing data of a study of a mutant IDH1 vaccine in newly diagnosed glioma. General study results and limits: Researchers report vaccine-induced immune responses in over 90% of patients.

A note on this clone: What it binds is not known.

Only in-frame clones appear in the TCRdb table, and some are missing; sequencing was by immunoSEQ multiplex PCR. The table shows about 94,000 clones, with about 90% occurring only once. Documented time point: week 47, end of study. In the vaccine, a single dose held 300 ug of the mutant IDH1 20-mer peptide, along with topical imiquimod. The V end was cut by 4 bases, the J end by 4 bases, with 16 bases between. Germline-derived CDR1 and CDR2 are MNHEY and SVGAGI. The CDR3 length is 16 residues. Source: PBMCs, taken from a glioma patient whose treatment included an IDH1 peptide vaccine. J is TRBJ1-4 and V is TRBV6-5, with D possibly being TRBD1 (5 bases). The receptor was isolated from a woman aged 45-59 years with glioma. CDR3 sequence: CASSSTALAGNEKLFF. As DNA, the CDR3 is TGTGCCAGCAGTTCGACAGCGTTAGCGGGTAATGAAAAACTGTTTTTT.